The present entry profiles one T cell receptor beta chain with its context. This record comes from a study of tumor-infiltrating lymphocytes in primary liver carcinoma. CDR1 and CDR2 from the germline V gene are SQVTM and ANQGSEA. J lost 3 bases, V lost 5 bases, and 3 bases had no gene match. The CDR3 is 13 amino acids. For each extraction, RNA and DNA were obtained together from around 20-30 mg of unsorted bulk tissue. Total RNA (roughly 540 ng) served as template for TCR beta cDNA synthesis primed by a constant-region primer. Researchers made the TCR beta libraries by running three nested multiplex PCR rounds with slightly modified ARM-PCR. Investigators reported that the first two PCR rounds, at 10 cycles each, used TRBV1-TRBV30 forward primers with a C-beta reverse primer. A single record per CDR3 protein comes from TCRdb applying MiXCR to the multiplex PCR reads. The repertoire has under 90,000 distinct CDR3 sequences, roughly 72% of them found once; the top ten carry approximately 20%.

This chain joins TRBV29-1 and TRBJ2-7; TRBD1 agrees at 11 bases. Sequenced input: liver tumor tissue from sampling region 1. Regarding subset: tumor region T1, superior pole. This receptor was obtained from a man in his forties with primary liver carcinoma and hepatitis B virus infection. The CDR3 DNA sequence: TGCAGCGTTCCCGGGACAGGGGGCTACGAGCAGTACTTC. Translating it yields CSVPGTGGYEQYF.